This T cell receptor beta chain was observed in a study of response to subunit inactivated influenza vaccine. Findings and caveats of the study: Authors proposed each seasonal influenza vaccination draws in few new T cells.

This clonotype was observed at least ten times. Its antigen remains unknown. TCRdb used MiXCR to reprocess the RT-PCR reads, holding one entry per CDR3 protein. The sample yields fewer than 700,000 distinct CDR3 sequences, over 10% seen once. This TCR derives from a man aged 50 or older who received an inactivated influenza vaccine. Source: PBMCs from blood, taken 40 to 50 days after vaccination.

CDR3 DNA: TGTGCCAGCAGCTTGCCTAGCGGGGCCTACAATGAGCAGTTCTTC. Amino acids: CASSLPSGAYNEQFF. The genes are TRBV5-6 and TRBJ2-1, with 9 nucleotides matching TRBD2. The CDR3 is 15 residues long. CDR1 is SGHDT and CDR2 is YYEEEE in the germline V gene. Losses at the gene ends were 1 base for V and 2 bases for J; bases not matched to a gene: 1.